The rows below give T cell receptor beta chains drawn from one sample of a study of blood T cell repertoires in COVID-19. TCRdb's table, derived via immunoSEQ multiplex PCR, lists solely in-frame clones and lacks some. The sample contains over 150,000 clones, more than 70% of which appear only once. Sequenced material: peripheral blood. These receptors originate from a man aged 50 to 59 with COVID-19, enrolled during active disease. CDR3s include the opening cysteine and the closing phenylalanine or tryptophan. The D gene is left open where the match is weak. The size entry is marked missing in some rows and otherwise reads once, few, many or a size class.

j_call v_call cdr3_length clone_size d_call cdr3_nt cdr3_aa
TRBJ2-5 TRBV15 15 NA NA TGCGCCACCAGCAGAGGGGGGGGAGACCAAGAGACCCAGTACTTC CATSRGGGDQETQYF
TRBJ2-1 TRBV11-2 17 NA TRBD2 TGTGCCAGCAGCTTTTGGGGAGGGACTAGCGGATACAATGAGCAGTTCTTC CASSFWGGTSGYNEQFF
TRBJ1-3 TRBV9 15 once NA TGTGCCAGCAGCGTAGGGCAGGGCTCCGGAAACACCATATATTTT CASSVGQGSGNTIYF
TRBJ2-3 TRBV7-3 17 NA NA TGTGCCAGCAGCCCCATGGGGGCCCTCTTAAGCACAGATACGCAGTATTTT CASSPMGALLSTDTQYF
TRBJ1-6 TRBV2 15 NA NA TGTGCCAGCAGTGAAGACAGCGGCTTACGCACTCCCCTCCACTTT CASSEDSGLRTPLHF
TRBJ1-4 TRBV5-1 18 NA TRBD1 TGCGCCAGCAGCTCGGGACAGGGGGTCCGCGCGGGTAATGAAAAACTGTTTTTT CASSSGQGVRAGNEKLFF
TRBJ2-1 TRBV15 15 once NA TGTGCCACCAGCAGAGAAGGGGCCCTCAGCAATGAGCAGTTCTTC CATSREGALSNEQFF
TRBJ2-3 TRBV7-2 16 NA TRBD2 TGTGCCAGCAGCATAAGACTAGCGGGATTCACAGATACGCAGTATTTT CASSIRLAGFTDTQYF
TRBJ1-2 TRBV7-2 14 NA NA TGTGCCAGCAGCTTAGCGGGCCAGCTCTATGGCTACACCTTC CASSLAGQLYGYTF
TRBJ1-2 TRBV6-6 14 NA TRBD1 TGTGCCAGCAGTTACTCGGGACAGGCCTATGGCTACACCTTC CASSYSGQAYGYTF
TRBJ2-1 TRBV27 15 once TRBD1 TGTGCCAGCAGTCAAGGGGGCTGGTCCTACAATGAGCAGTTCTTC CASSQGGWSYNEQFF
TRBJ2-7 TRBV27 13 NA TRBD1 TGTGCCAGCAGTCAAAGACCAGGGGGTGAGCAGTACTTC CASSQRPGGEQYF
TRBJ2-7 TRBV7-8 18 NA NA TGTGCCAGCAGCTTAAATGGGGGTTCGAGGGAGGTCTCCTACGAGCAGTACTTC CASSLNGGSREVSYEQYF
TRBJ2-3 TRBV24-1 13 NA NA TGTGCCACCAGTGAAGGGGGTACAGATACGCAGTATTTT CATSEGGTDTQYF
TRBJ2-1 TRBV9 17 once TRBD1 TGTGCCAGCAGCGTCCATGGACAGGGGGCAATTTCCAATGAGCAGTTCTTC CASSVHGQGAISNEQFF
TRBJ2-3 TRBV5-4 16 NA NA TGTGCCAGCAGCTTGCGACAGGAAGCCTTCACAGATACGCAGTATTTT CASSLRQEAFTDTQYF
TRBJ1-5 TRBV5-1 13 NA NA TGCGCCAGCAGCCCGCAGGGGCCTCAGCCCCAGCATTTT CASSPQGPQPQHF
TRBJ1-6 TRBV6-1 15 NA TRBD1 TGTGCCAGCAGTGACCGGACAGGGGGATATTCACCCCTCCACTTT CASSDRTGGYSPLHF
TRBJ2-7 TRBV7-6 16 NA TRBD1 TGTGCCAGCAGCTTAGCTATCAGAGACAGGGGGCACGAGCAGTACTTC CASSLAIRDRGHEQYF
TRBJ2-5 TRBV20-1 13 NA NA TGCAGTGCTAGTTGGGGGGGCCGAGAGACCCAGTACTTC CSASWGGRETQYF
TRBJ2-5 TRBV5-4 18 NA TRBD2 TGTGCCAGCAGCCGCGGGACTAGCGGAGGGGGGCACCCAGAGACCCAGTACTTC CASSRGTSGGGHPETQYF
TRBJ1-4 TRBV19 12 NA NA TGTGCCAGTAGCCCCTCCCGGGGAAAACTGTTTTTT CASSPSRGKLFF
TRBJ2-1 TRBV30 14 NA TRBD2 TGTGCCTGGGACCCGGGACTAGCTGCAGGTGAGCAGTTCTTC CAWDPGLAAGEQFF
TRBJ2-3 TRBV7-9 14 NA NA TGTGCCAGCAGCTTAGTGCAGGGCACAGATACGCAGTATTTT CASSLVQGTDTQYF
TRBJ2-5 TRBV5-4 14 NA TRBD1 TGTGCCAGCAGCCCAGACAGGGGGCAAGAGACCCAGTACTTC CASSPDRGQETQYF
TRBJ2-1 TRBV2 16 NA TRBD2 TGTGCCAGCAGTCCCCCGACTAGCGGGAGGGCCAATGAGCAGTTCTTC CASSPPTSGRANEQFF
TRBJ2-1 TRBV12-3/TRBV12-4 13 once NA TGTGCCAGCAGTGGCGCGATCCCGGGTGAGCAGTTCTTC CASSGAIPGEQFF